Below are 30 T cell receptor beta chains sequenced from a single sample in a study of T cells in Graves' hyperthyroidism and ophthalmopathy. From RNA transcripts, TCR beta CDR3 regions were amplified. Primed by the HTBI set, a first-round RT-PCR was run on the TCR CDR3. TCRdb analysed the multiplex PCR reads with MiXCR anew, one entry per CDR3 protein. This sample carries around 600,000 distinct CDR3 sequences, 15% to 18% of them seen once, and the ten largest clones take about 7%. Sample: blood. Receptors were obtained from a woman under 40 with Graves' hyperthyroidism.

The CDR3 region has the DNA TGTGCCAGCAGCTTAGTTAGCGGGAGTGGGCACGAGCAGTACTTC. Residues: CASSLVSGSGHEQYF. This rearrangement joins TRBV7-9 to TRBJ2-7; 9 bases fit TRBD2. V shed 1 base, J shed 5 bases, and the junction held 6 bases outside the gene matches. CDR1 is SEHNR, CDR2 FQNEAQ, per germline (reference sequence). This CDR3 contains 15 residues.

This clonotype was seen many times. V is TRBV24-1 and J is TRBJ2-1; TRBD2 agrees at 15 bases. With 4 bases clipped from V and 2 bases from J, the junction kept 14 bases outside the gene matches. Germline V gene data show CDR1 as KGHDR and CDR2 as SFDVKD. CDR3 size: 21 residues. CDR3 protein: CATSDYGLAGGPGIPYNEQFF. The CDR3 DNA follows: TGTGCCACCAGTGACTACGGACTAGCGGGAGGGCCGGGGATTCCCTACAATGAGCAGTTCTTC.

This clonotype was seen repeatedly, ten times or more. The CDR3 is CASSLEGRGFEAFF. CDR3 coding DNA: TGCGCCAGCAGCTTGGAGGGAAGGGGGTTTGAAGCTTTCTTT. The chain recombines TRBV5-1 with TRBJ1-1; maybe TRBD1 (6 bases). V was cut by 0 bases and J by 7 bases, with 13 bases left in between. CDR1 is SGHRS and CDR2 is YFSETQ in the germline V gene. This CDR3 contains 14 residues.

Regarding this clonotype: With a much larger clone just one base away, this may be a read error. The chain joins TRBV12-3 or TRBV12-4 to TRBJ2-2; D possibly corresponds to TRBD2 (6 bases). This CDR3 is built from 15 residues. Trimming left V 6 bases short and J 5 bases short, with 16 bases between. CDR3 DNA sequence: TGTGCCAGCAGCCGCTCCCTCGGGGGTACCGGGGAGCTGTTTTTT. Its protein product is CASSRSLGGTGELFF.

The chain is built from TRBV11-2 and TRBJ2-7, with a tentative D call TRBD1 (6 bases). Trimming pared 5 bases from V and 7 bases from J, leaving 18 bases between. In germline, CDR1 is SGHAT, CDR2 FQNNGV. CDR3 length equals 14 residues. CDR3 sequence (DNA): TGTGCCAGCAGCGATGCACAGGGTAGACGGGAGCAGTACTTC. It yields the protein CASSDAQGRREQYF.

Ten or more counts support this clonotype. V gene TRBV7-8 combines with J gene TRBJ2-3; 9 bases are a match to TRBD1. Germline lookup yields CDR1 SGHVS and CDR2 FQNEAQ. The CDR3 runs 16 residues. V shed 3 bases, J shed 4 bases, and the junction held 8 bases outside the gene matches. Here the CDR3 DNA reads TGTGCCAGCAGCTTGGTCCGGGACAGGGCCCCAGATACGCAGTATTTT. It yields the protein CASSLVRDRAPDTQYF.

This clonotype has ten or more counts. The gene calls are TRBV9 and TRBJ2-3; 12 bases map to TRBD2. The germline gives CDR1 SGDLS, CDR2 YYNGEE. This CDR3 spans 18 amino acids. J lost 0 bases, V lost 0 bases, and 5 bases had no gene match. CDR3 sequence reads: CASSVEWTSGTSTDTQYF. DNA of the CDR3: TGTGCCAGCAGCGTAGAATGGACTAGCGGGACCAGCACAGATACGCAGTATTTT.

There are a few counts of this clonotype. The CDR3 DNA reads TGCAGTGCAGATGAGCGGGTCGGGGACAATGAGCAGTTCTTC. Its translation is CSADERVGDNEQFF. The chain links TRBV20-1 to TRBJ2-1; tentative D call: TRBD2 (6 bases). The V and J ends lost 6 bases and 5 bases respectively, with 17 bases between them. The length of the CDR3 is 14 residues. Germline CDR1 DFQATT, CDR2 SNEGSKA (reference sequence).

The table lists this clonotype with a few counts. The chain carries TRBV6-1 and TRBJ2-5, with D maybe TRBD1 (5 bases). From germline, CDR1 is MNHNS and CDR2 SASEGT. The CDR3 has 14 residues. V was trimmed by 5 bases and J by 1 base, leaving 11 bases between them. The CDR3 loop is CASSSRTSQETQYF. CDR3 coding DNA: TGTGCCAGCAGTTCCCGGACAAGCCAAGAGACCCAGTACTTC.

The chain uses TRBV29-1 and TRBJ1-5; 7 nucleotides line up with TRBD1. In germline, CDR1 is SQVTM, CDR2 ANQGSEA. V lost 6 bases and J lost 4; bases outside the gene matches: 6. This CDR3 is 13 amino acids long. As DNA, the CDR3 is TGCAGCGTAGCAACAGGGGTTAATCAGCCCCAGCATTTT. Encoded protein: CSVATGVNQPQHF.

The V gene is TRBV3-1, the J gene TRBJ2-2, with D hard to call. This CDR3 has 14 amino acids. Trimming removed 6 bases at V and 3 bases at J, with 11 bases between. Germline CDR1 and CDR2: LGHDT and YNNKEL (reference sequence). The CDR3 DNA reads TGTGCCAGCAGGCACCGGCAGTACACCGGGGAGCTGTTTTTT. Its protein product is CASRHRQYTGELFF.

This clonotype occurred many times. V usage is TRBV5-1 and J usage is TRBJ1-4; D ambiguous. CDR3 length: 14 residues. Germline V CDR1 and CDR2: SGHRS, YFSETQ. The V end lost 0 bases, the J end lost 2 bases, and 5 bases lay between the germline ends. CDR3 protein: CASSLGPTNEKLFF. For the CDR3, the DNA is TGCGCCAGCAGCTTGGGGCCGACTAATGAAAAACTGTTTTTT.

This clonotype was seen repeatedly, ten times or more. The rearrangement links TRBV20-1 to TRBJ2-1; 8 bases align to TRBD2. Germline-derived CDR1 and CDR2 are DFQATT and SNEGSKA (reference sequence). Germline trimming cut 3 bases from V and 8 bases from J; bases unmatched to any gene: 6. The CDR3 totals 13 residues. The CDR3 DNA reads TGCAGTGCTAGCGAGACTAGCGTCCATGAGCAGTTCTTC. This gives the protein CSASETSVHEQFF.

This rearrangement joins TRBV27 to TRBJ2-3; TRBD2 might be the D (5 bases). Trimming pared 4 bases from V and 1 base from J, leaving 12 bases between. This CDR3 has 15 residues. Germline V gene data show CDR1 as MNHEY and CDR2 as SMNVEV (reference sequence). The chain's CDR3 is CASSWGAVGTDTQYF. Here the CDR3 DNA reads TGTGCCAGCAGTTGGGGAGCCGTTGGCACAGATACGCAGTATTTT.

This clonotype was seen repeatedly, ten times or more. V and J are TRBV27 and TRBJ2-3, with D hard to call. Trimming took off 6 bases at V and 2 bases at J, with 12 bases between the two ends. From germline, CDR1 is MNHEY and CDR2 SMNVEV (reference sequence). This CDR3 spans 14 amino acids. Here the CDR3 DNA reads TGTGCCAGCAGCCACAACGGCCCCACAGATACGCAGTATTTT. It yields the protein CASSHNGPTDTQYF.

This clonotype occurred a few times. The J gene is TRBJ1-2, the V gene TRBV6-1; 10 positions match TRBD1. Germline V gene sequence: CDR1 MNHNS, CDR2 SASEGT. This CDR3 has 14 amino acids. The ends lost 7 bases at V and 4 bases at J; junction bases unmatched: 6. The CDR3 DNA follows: TGTGCCAGCACTACCGGGACAGGGGCCTATGGCTACACCTTC. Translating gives CASTTGTGAYGYTF.

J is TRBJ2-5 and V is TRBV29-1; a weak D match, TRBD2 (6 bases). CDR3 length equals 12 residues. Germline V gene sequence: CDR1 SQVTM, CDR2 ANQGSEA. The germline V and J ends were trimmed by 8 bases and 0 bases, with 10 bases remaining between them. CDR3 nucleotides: TGCAGCTTTCGACTAGACCAAGAGACCCAGTACTTC. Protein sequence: CSFRLDQETQYF.

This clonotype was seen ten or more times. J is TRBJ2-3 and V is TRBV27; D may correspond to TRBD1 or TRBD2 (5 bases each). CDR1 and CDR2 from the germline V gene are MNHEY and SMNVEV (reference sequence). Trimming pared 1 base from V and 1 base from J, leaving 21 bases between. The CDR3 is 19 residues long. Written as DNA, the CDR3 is TGTGCCAGCAGTTTATTTAGAATAGAGGGGATCGCCGGCACAGATACGCAGTATTTT. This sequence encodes CASSLFRIEGIAGTDTQYF.

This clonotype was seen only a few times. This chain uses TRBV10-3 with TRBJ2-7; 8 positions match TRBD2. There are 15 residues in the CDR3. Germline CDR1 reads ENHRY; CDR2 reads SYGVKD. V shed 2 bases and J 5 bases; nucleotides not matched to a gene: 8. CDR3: CAISELEAGENEQYF. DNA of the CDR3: TGTGCCATCAGTGAGCTGGAAGCGGGGGAGAACGAGCAGTACTTC.

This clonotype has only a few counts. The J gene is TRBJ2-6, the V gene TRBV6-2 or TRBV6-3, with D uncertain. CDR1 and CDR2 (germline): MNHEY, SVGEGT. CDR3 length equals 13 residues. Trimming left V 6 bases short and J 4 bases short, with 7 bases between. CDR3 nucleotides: TGTGCCAGCAGGCCTGGCGGGGCCAACGTCCTGACTTTC. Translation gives CASRPGGANVLTF.

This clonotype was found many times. CDR3 nucleotide sequence: TGTGCCAGCAGTCGCTGGTCGAGCCTCCACGAGCAGTACTTC. It codes for CASSRWSSLHEQYF. The chain carries TRBV6-1 and TRBJ2-7; D remains ambiguous. Trimming cost V 5 bases and J 5 bases, with 16 bases left between them. This CDR3 contains 14 residues. Germline V lookup: CDR1 MNHNS, CDR2 SASEGT.

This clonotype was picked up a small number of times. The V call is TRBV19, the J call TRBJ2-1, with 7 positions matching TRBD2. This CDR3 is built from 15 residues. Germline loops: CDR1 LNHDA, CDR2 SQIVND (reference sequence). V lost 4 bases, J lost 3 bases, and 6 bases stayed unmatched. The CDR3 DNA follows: TGTGCCAGTAGTAAGCGGGAAGGGGTCTACAATGAGCAGTTCTTC. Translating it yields CASSKREGVYNEQFF.

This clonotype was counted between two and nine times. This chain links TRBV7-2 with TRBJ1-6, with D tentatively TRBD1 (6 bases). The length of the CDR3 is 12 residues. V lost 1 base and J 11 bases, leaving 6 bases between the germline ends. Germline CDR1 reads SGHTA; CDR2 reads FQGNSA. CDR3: CASSLEGAPLHF. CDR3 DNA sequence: TGTGCCAGCAGCTTAGAGGGGGCACCCCTCCACTTT.

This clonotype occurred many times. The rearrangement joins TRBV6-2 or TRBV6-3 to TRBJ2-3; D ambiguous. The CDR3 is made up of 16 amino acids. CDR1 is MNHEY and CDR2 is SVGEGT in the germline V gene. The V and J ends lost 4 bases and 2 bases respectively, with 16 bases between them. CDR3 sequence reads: CASSSVPGTYTDTQYF. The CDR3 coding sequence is TGTGCCAGCAGTTCGGTCCCAGGCACTTACACAGATACGCAGTATTTT.

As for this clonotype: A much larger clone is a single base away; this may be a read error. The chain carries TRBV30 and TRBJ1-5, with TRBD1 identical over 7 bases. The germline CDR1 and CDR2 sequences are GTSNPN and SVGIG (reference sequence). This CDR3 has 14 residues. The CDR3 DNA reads TGTGCCTGGAGTGCGACAGGGCTGAATCAGCTCCAGCATTTT. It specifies CAWSATGLNQLQHF.

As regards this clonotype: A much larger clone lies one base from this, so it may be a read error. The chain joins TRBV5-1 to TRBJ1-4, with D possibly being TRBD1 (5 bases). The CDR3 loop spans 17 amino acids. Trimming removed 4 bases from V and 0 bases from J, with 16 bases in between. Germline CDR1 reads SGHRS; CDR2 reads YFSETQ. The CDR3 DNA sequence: TGCGCCAGCAGCCCTTGGACAACTACAGCAACTAATGAAAAACTGTTTTTT. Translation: CASSPWTTTATNEKLFF.

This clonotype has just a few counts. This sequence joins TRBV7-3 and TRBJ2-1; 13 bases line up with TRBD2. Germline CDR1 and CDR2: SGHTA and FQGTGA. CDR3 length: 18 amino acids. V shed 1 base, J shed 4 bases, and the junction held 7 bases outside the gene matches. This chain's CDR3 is CASSLMPPLAGGYNEQFF. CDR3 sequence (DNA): TGTGCCAGCAGCTTAATGCCCCCACTAGCGGGAGGGTACAATGAGCAGTTCTTC.

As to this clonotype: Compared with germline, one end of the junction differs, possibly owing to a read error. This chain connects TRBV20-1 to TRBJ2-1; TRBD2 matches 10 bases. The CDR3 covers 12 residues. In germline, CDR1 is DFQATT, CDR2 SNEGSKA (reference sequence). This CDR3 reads CSVPRSGGLGIF. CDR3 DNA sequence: TGCAGTGTCCCCCGTAGCGGGGGGCTAGGGATCTTC.

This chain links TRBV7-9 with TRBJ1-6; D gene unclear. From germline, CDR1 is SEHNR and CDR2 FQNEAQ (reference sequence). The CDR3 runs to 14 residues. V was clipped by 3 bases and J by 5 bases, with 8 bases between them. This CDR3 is CASSFIPNNSPLHF. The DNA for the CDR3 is TGTGCCAGCAGCTTCATCCCGAATAATTCACCCCTCCACTTT. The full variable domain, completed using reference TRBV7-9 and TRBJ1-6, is DTGVSQNPRHKITKRGQNVTFRCDPISEHNRLYWYRQTLGQGPEFLTYFQNEAQLEKSRLLSDRFSAERPKGSFSTLEIQRTEQGDSAMYLCASSFIPNNSPLHFGNGTRLTVT.

The CDR3 spells CASSQARSEAFF. For the CDR3, the DNA is TGCGCCAGCAGCCAAGCACGGAGTGAAGCTTTCTTT. This chain links TRBV4-3 with TRBJ1-1; no firm D call. The CDR3 length is 12 residues. CDR1 and CDR2 from the germline V gene are LGHNA and YSLEER. The V and J ends lost 1 base and 7 bases respectively, with 7 bases between them.